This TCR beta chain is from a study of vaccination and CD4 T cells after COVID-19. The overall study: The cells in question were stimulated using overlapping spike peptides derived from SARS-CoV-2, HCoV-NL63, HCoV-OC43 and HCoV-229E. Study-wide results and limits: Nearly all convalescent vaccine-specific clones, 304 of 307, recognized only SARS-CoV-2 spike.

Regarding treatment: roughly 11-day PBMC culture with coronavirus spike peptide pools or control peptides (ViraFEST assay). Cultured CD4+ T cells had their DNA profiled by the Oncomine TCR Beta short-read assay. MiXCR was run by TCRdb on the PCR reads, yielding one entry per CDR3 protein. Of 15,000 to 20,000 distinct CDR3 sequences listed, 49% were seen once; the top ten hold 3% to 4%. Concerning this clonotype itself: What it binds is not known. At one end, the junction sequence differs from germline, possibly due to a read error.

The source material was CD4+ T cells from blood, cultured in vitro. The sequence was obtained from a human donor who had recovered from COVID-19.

The CDR3 region has the DNA TGCAGTGCTGGACAGGGGGCTAACTATGGCTACGCCTTC. Protein sequence: CSAGQGANYGYAF. The chain carries TRBV20-1 and TRBJ1-2, with 11 bases identical to TRBD1. The length of the CDR3 is 13 residues. From germline, CDR1 is DFQATT and CDR2 SNEGSKA (reference sequence).